The present TCR beta chain was sequenced within a study of cytomegalovirus exposure and HLA in healthy donors. About the research overall: There were under 140 million unique TCR beta sequences, drawn from roughly 200 million T cells, in an earlier analysis.

The CDR3 has 14 residues. Germline-derived CDR1 and CDR2 are GTSNPN and SVGIG (reference sequence). V lost 2 bases and J lost 2, with 13 bases in between. PCR was performed using 60 Vbeta and 13 Jbeta primers. Data came from immunoSEQ multiplex PCR; TCRdb stores just in-frame clones and leaves some out. The sample lists 130,000 to 150,000 clones; roughly 80% were seen once. Regarding donors, all were healthy bone marrow donors. Nominally healthy donors provided the samples, though records likely missed some immune exposures. Study findings and constraints: Immune exposure information comprised only CMV serostatus.

To note about this clone: Its cognate antigen is unknown.

Sample: PBMCs. The rearrangement uses TRBV30 and TRBJ2-7; a possible D gene is TRBD1 (6 bases). This receptor was obtained from a man aged 35-49 years in good health and CMV-seronegative. The CDR3 loop reads CAWSYEQGPYEQYF. The CDR3 nucleotides read TGTGCCTGGAGTTATGAGCAGGGGCCCTACGAGCAGTACTTC.